This TCR beta chain was sequenced in a study of T cell responses to AZD1222 COVID-19 vaccine. Whole-study results and caveats: The study found vaccine-associated CD4 TCRs spanning spike, dominant at 160-218 and 743-854. Spike-specific TCR breadth and depth both grew after two AZD1222 doses. A mostly white British donor set with more females was recruited, and clonal diversity was possibly underestimated.

TCRdb keeps only in-frame clones here, not all; method: immunoSEQ multiplex PCR. In the table there are 100,000 to 150,000 clones, 65% to 90% of which are singletons. Germline V gene data show CDR1 as SQVTM and CDR2 as ANQGSEA. Trimming cost V 5 bases and J 5 bases, with 13 bases left between them. This CDR3 is built from 13 residues. Comments on this clone: Its antigen is not identified.

This TCR was sampled from an adult who received the MenACWY meningococcal vaccine as a control. Sequencing used peripheral blood, obtained 28 days after the second dose of the MenACWY control vaccine. The rearrangement uses TRBV29-1 and TRBJ1-5; tentatively, D is TRBD1 (5 bases). CDR3 DNA: TGCAGCGTTCTGCTCGCGGGGGATCAGCCCCAGCATTTT. This gives the protein CSVLLAGDQPQHF.